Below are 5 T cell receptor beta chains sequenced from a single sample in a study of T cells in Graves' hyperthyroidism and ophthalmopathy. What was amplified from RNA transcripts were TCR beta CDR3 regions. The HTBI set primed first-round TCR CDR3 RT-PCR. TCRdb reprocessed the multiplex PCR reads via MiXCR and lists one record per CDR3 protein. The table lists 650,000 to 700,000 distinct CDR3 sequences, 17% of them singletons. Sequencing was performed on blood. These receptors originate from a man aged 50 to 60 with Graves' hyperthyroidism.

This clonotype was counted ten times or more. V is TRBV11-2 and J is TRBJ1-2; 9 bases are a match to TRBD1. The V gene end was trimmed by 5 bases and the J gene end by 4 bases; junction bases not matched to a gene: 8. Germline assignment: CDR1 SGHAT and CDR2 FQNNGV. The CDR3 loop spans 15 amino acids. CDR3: CASSHTSQGAYGYTF. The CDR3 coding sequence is TGTGCCAGCAGCCATACCTCACAGGGGGCCTATGGCTACACCTTC. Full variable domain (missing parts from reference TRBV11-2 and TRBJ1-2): EAGVAQSPRYKIIEKRQSVAFWCNPISGHATLYWYQQILGQGPKLLIQFQNNGVVDDSQLPKDRFSAERLKGVDSTLKIQPAKLEDSAVYLCASSHTSQGAYGYTFGSGTRLTVV.

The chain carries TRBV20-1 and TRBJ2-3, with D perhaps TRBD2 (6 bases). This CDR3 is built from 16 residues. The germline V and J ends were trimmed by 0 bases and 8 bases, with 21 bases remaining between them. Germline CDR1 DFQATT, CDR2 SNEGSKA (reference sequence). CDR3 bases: TGCAGTGCTAGAGATATGTCTGGCTCGGGGGTACCTACGCAGTATTTT. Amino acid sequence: CSARDMSGSGVPTQYF.

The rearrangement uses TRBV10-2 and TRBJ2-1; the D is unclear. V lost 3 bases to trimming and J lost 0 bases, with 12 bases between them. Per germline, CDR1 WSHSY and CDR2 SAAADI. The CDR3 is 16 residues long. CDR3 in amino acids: CASSEIGYSSYNEQFF. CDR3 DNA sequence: TGCGCCAGCAGTGAAATTGGTTACTCCTCCTACAATGAGCAGTTCTTC.

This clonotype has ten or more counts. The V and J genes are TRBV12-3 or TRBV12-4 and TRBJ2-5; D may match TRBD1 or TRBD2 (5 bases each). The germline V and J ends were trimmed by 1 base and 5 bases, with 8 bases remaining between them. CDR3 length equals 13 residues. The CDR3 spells CASSLGGSETQYF. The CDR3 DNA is TGTGCCAGCAGTTTAGGGGGGAGTGAGACCCAGTACTTC.

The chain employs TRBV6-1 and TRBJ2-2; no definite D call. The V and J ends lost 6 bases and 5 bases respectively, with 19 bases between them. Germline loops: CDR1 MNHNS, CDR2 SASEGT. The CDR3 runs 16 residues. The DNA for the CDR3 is TGTGCCAGCAGCAGCGCCGGAACTGATATGACCGGGGAGCTGTTTTTT. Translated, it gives CASSSAGTDMTGELFF.